Shown below are 27 T cell receptor beta chains from a single sample sequenced in a study of T cell responses to AZD1222 COVID-19 vaccine. The protocol was immunoSEQ multiplex PCR, while the TCRdb copy is restricted to in-frame clones and leaves out a portion. The sample has some 60,000 clones; roughly nine tenths are singletons. The sequenced sample was peripheral blood, obtained 28 days after the second AZD1222 dose. Receptors were obtained from an adult who received the AZD1222 COVID-19 vaccine.

The genes are TRBV15 and TRBJ1-3; D is possibly TRBD1 (5 bases). The germline gives CDR1 LNHNV, CDR2 YYDKDF (reference sequence). V was cut by 0 bases and J by 8 bases, with 14 bases left in between. The CDR3 consists of 15 residues. The CDR3 DNA reads as TGTGCCACCAGCAGAGATCGGGGCGATAGGCACACCATATATTTT. It encodes CATSRDRGDRHTIYF.

This chain uses TRBV29-1 with TRBJ2-1; D may be TRBD1 (5 bases). Per the germline V gene, CDR1 is SQVTM and CDR2 is ANQGSEA. The CDR3 sequence is 15 residues long. Trimming cost V 3 bases and J 4 bases, with 16 bases left between them. For the CDR3, the DNA is TGCAGCGTTGATAATCAGGACACGGTATACAATGAGCAGTTCTTC. Encoded protein: CSVDNQDTVYNEQFF.

The chain has TRBV5-1 and TRBJ1-1; TRBD1 might be the D (6 bases). This CDR3 has 14 amino acids. V was trimmed by 0 bases and J by 0 bases, leaving 6 bases between them. Germline-derived CDR1 and CDR2 are SGHRS and YFSETQ. CDR3: CASSLGTVNTEAFF. The CDR3 DNA sequence: TGCGCCAGCAGCTTGGGGACAGTGAACACTGAAGCTTTCTTT.

The chain employs TRBV6-1 and TRBJ1-2; D unclear. Trimming pared 3 bases from V and 2 bases from J, leaving 1 base between. Germline V gene data show CDR1 as MNHNS and CDR2 as SASEGT. This CDR3 has 11 amino acids. CDR3 nucleotide sequence: TGTGCCAGCAGTGACAACTATGGCTACACCTTC. Protein: CASSDNYGYTF.

The chain combines TRBV5-1 with TRBJ2-7; TRBD1 matches at 10 bases. Germline CDR1 SGHRS, CDR2 YFSETQ. V was pared by 4 bases and J by 2 bases, with 9 bases of the junction left unmatched. The CDR3 runs to 16 residues. CDR3 loop: CASSALGQGSTYEQYF. CDR3 in DNA: TGCGCCAGCAGCGCCTTGGGACAGGGGTCGACCTACGAGCAGTACTTC.

This clone was counted once. The chain links TRBV27 to TRBJ1-2; 7 nucleotides align to TRBD1. Germline loops: CDR1 MNHEY, CDR2 SMNVEV (reference sequence). The ends lost 0 bases at V and 4 bases at J; junction bases unmatched: 8. This CDR3 spans 16 amino acids. Here the CDR3 reads CASSLSRTGKLYGYTF. The CDR3 nucleotides read TGTGCCAGCAGTTTATCCCGGACAGGAAAGCTCTATGGCTACACCTTC.

This chain links TRBV3-1 (or the pseudogene TRBV3-2) with TRBJ1-6, with D possibly being TRBD1 (5 bases). This CDR3 has 19 amino acids. The V gene's germline CDR1 is LGHDT and CDR2 YNNKEL (reference sequence). Trimming pared 0 bases from V and 0 bases from J, leaving 15 bases between. This CDR3 is CASSQDRGGMSSYNSPLHF. For the CDR3, the DNA is TGTGCCAGCAGCCAAGATCGGGGGGGGATGAGCTCCTATAATTCACCCCTCCACTTT.

The rearrangement links TRBV6-5 to TRBJ1-2; TRBD1 matches at 9 bases. CDR3 length: 13 amino acids. Per germline, CDR1 MNHEY and CDR2 SVGAGI. J lost 7 bases, V lost 6 bases, and 6 bases had no gene match. Written as DNA, the CDR3 is TGTGCCAGCAGCATTACAGGGGGCGGTGGCTACACCTTC. This gives the protein CASSITGGGGYTF.

The V call is TRBV30, the J call TRBJ1-3; D is perhaps TRBD1 (5 bases). The CDR3 is 13 amino acids. The V gene lost 8 bases and the J gene lost 4 bases, with 15 bases spanning the gap. Germline-derived CDR1 and CDR2 are GTSNPN and SVGIG (reference sequence). The CDR3 sequence: CAGRGGSGNTIYF. For the CDR3, the DNA is TGTGCCGGCCGTGGGGGTTCCGGAAACACCATATATTTT.

V gene TRBV11-2 combines with J gene TRBJ1-2, with D perhaps TRBD1 (6 bases). With 2 bases removed from V and 2 bases from J, the gap between germline ends came to 9 bases. The germline CDR1 and CDR2 sequences are SGHAT and FQNNGV. CDR3 length: 14 residues. CDR3 nucleotides: TGTGCCAGCAGCTTACCAGGGGTGAACTATGGCTACACCTTC. Translated, it gives CASSLPGVNYGYTF.

V is TRBV14 and J is TRBJ2-7; D is ambiguous. V lost 1 base and J 2 bases, leaving 9 bases between the germline ends. This CDR3 is 14 amino acids long. Germline CDR1 SGHDN, CDR2 FVKESK. CDR3 sequence reads: CASSQGLPPYEQYF. The DNA for the CDR3 is TGTGCCAGCAGCCAAGGCCTGCCGCCCTACGAGCAGTACTTC.

The chain has TRBV20-1 and TRBJ2-1, with D uncertain. Between the trimmed V and J ends, which lost 3 bases and 10 bases, there was a span of 10 bases. Germline V gene lookup returns CDR1 DFQATT and CDR2 SNEGSKA (reference sequence). The CDR3 contains 11 residues. In DNA, the CDR3 is TGCAGTGCTAGGCTAGTCCAAGAGCAGTTCTTC. Translation gives CSARLVQEQFF.

The CDR3 here is CASSLDHNEQFF. CDR3 nucleotides: TGTGCCAGCAGTTTAGACCACAATGAGCAGTTCTTC. The gene calls are TRBV12-3 or TRBV12-4 and TRBJ2-1; D not certain. The CDR3 loop spans 12 amino acids. V was clipped by 1 base and J by 5 bases, with 3 bases between them.

The rearrangement uses TRBV11-3 and TRBJ2-1; TRBD2 matches at 8 bases. The length of the CDR3 is 16 residues. Germline CDR1 and CDR2: SGHNT and YENEEA. Germline trimming cut 0 bases from V and 2 bases from J; bases unmatched to any gene: 3. The CDR3, as DNA: TGTGCCAGCAGCTTAGATAGACTAGCGCCCTACAATGAGCAGTTCTTC. Translating it yields CASSLDRLAPYNEQFF.

V is TRBV23-1 and J is TRBJ2-3; weak D call: TRBD1 (6 bases). Being an ORF, TRBV23-1 has a function that is uncertain. Trimming pared 3 bases from V and 2 bases from J, leaving 12 bases between. The CDR3 runs to 15 residues. CDR3 bases: TGCGCCAGCAGTCAGGGGGACATAACCACAGATACGCAGTATTTT. Its translation: CASSQGDITTDTQYF.

The chain has TRBV7-8 and TRBJ1-5; tentatively, D is TRBD1 (5 bases). This CDR3 is 16 amino acids long. From germline, CDR1 is SGHVS and CDR2 FQNEAQ. Trimming removed 5 bases from V and 4 bases from J, with 18 bases in between. CDR3 residues: CASSPRITGGNQPQHF. CDR3 nucleotide sequence: TGTGCCAGCAGCCCCCGGATAACGGGGGGGAATCAGCCCCAGCATTTT.

This chain uses TRBV6-5 with TRBJ1-5; D remains unclear. This CDR3 region has 14 residues. The V end was cut by 6 bases, the J end by 2 bases, with 11 bases between. From germline, CDR1 is MNHEY and CDR2 SVGAGI. The CDR3 loop reads CASSPLLGNQPQHF. The CDR3 DNA is TGTGCCAGCAGCCCCCTGCTTGGCAATCAGCCCCAGCATTTT.

The J gene is TRBJ2-7, the V gene TRBV29-1; maybe TRBD1 (5 bases). The CDR3 has 13 amino acids. CDR1 and CDR2 (germline): SQVTM, ANQGSEA. Trimming left V 4 bases short and J 2 bases short, with 12 bases between. The CDR3 DNA reads TGCAGCGTTGTACGTGACAGCCCCTACGAGCAGTACTTC. Protein product: CSVVRDSPYEQYF.

The V call is TRBV29-1, the J call TRBJ2-5; 12 bases match TRBD2. The CDR3 loop spans 14 amino acids. Germline V CDR1 and CDR2: SQVTM, ANQGSEA. The V gene end was trimmed by 8 bases and the J gene end by 5 bases; junction bases not matched to a gene: 9. The CDR3 nucleotides are TGCAGCCTCGGACTAGCGGGAAACCCGGAGACCCAGTACTTC. Encoded protein: CSLGLAGNPETQYF.

The rearrangement uses TRBV10-1 and TRBJ2-7; a weak D match, TRBD2 (5 bases). The CDR3 spans 13 residues. Germline-derived CDR1 and CDR2 are WNHNN and SYGVQD (reference sequence). Trimming took 4 bases from V and 3 from J, leaving 10 bases between them. As DNA, the CDR3 is TGCGCCAGCAGTGGGGCTAGCAGCTACGAGCAGTACTTC. The encoded protein is CASSGASSYEQYF.

This chain connects TRBV6-5 to TRBJ1-1; D ambiguous. There are 13 residues in the CDR3. V was cut by 7 bases and J by 1 base, with 10 bases left in between. Germline loops: CDR1 MNHEY, CDR2 SVGAGI. The CDR3 bases are TGTGCCAGCATGGATGCGGAGAACACTGAAGCTTTCTTT. It translates to CASMDAENTEAFF.

V is TRBV12-3 or TRBV12-4 and J is TRBJ2-2, with D unresolved. The length of the CDR3 is 13 residues. V was shortened by 7 bases and J by 2 bases, with 8 bases between the two germline ends. The CDR3 DNA sequence: TGTGCCAGCACAACGGCCAACACCGGGGAGCTGTTTTTT. Translated: CASTTANTGELFF.

The chain couples TRBV27 to TRBJ2-7, with 11 bases lining up with TRBD2. The length of the CDR3 is 16 residues. V lost 3 bases, J lost 5 bases, and 9 bases stayed unmatched. Germline V gives CDR1 MNHEY, CDR2 SMNVEV (reference sequence). CDR3 region: CASSLIAGTSGNEQYF. The CDR3 DNA reads TGTGCCAGCAGTTTGATCGCCGGGACTAGCGGTAACGAGCAGTACTTC.

This chain connects TRBV15 to TRBJ2-5, with TRBD2 as a possible D gene (5 bases). Germline CDR1 is LNHNV and CDR2 is YYDKDF (reference sequence). Trimming left V 4 bases short and J 0 bases short, with 15 bases between. This CDR3 has 16 amino acids. The DNA of the CDR3 is TGTGCCACCAGCACTTCGGACGGGATGTACCAAGAGACCCAGTACTTC. This codes for CATSTSDGMYQETQYF.

This clone was recorded once. V and J are TRBV7-3 and TRBJ1-4; no clear D. CDR1 is SGHTA and CDR2 is FQGTGA in the germline V gene. The CDR3 has 11 amino acids. Deletions cut 5 bases from V and 8 bases from J, with 6 bases between. The DNA of the CDR3 is TGTGCCAGCAGCAGACCGGAAAAACTGTTTTTT. Its translation is CASSRPEKLFF.

This clone is a singleton in its sample. The rearrangement links TRBV29-1 to TRBJ2-5, with D possibly being TRBD1 (5 bases). V lost 4 bases and J 3 bases, leaving 12 bases between the germline ends. The CDR3 totals 13 residues. CDR1 and CDR2 (germline): SQVTM, ANQGSEA. The CDR3 DNA is TGCAGCGTTGTGGGCAGGGTAGAAGAGACCCAGTACTTC. Amino acid sequence: CSVVGRVEETQYF.

DNA for the CDR3: TGTGCCAGCAGCTTAAGACAGGGCGGCTACGAGCAGTACTTC. Its translation is CASSLRQGGYEQYF. V and J are TRBV7-2 and TRBJ2-7, with 7 bases lining up with TRBD1. The germline V gene encodes CDR1 SGHTA and CDR2 FQGNSA. The ends lost 2 bases at V and 3 bases at J; junction bases unmatched: 4. This CDR3 has 14 residues.